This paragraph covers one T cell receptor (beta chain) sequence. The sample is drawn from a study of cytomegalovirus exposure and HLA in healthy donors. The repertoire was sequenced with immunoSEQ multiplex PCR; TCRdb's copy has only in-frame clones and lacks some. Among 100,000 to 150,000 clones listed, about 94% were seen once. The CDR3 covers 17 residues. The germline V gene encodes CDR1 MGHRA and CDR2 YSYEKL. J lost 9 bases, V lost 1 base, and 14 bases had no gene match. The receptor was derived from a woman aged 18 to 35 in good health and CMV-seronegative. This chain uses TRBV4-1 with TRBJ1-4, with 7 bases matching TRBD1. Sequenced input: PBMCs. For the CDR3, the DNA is TGCGCCAGCAGCCAAGTTGGATCCGGGACAGTGAAGAAAAAACTGTTTTTT. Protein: CASSQVGSGTVKKKLFF.